The entry that follows covers one TCR beta chain sequence. Its matching antigen is unknown. Germline V CDR1 and CDR2: ENHRY, SYGVKD. This CDR3 has 15 amino acids. The germline V and J ends were trimmed by 3 bases and 2 bases, with 13 bases remaining between them. The PCR ran on 60 Vbeta and 13 Jbeta primers. Some clones are missing from TCRdb's copy, which holds only in-frame ones; the method was immunoSEQ multiplex PCR. Found here are roughly 130,000 clones, 65% to 90% of them singletons; the top ten hold around 2.2%. This sample was included in a study of cytomegalovirus exposure and HLA in healthy donors. As for the study in general: Some 80 million unique TCRs from HLA-typed donors were held in an early data release. Study findings and constraints: The listing of approximately 160 TCR beta chains classed them as cytomegalovirus-associated.

The chain links TRBV10-3 to TRBJ1-2, with D perhaps matching TRBD1 (6 bases). The sequenced sample consisted of PBMCs. This TCR was sampled from a man aged 30-40 years in good health and CMV-seronegative. In DNA, the CDR3 is TGTGCCATCAGTGACCCGGGACACCTGAACTATGGCTACACCTTC. Translating it yields CAISDPGHLNYGYTF.